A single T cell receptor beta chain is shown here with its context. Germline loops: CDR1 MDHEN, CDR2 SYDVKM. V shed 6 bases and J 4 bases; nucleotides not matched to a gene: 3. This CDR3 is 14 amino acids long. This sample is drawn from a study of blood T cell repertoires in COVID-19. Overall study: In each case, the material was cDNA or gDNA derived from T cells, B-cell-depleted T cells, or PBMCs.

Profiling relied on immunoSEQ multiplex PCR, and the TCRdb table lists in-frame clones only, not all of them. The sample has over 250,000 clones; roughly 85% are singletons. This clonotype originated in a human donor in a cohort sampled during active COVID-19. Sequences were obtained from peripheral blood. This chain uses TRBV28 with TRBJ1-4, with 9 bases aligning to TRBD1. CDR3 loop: CASRPGQGNEKLFF. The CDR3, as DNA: TGTGCCAGCAGGCCGGGACAGGGTAATGAAAAACTGTTTTTT. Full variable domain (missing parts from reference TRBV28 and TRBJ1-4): DVKVTQSSRYLVKRTGEKVFLECVQDMDHENMFWYRQDPGLGLRLIYFSYDVKMKEKGDIPEGYSVSREKKERFSLILESASTNQTSMYLCASRPGQGNEKLFFGSGTQLSVL.